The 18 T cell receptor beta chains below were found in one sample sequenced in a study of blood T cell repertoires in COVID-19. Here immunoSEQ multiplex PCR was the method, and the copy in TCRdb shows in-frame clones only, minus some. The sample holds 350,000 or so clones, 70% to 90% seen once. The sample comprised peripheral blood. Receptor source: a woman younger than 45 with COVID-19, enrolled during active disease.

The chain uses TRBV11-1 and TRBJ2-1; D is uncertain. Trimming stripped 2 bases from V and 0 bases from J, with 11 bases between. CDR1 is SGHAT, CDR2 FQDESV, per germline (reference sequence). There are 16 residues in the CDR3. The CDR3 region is CASSLLPLSSYNEQFF. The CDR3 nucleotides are TGTGCCAGCAGCTTATTACCACTAAGCTCCTACAATGAGCAGTTCTTC.

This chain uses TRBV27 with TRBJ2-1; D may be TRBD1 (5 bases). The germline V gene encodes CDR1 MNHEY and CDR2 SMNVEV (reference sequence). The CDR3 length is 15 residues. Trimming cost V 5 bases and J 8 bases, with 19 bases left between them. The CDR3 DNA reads TGTGCCAGCAGTCCTCAGGCATGGGGCGGCCATGAGCAGTTCTTC. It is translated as CASSPQAWGGHEQFF.

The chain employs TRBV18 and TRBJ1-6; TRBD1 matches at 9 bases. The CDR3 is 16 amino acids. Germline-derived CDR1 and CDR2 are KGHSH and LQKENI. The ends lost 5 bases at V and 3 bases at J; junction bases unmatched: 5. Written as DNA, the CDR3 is TGTGCCAGCTCATCAACAGGGGGCAACTATAATTCACCCCTCCACTTT. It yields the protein CASSSTGGNYNSPLHF.

CDR3 sequence: CASSIIPSGNTIYF. The CDR3 DNA is TGTGCCAGTAGTATCATTCCCTCTGGAAACACCATATATTTT. This chain connects TRBV19 to TRBJ1-3; D is unresolved. CDR1 and CDR2 from the germline V gene are LNHDA and SQIVND (reference sequence). Trimming took 3 bases from V and 0 from J, leaving 6 bases between them. This CDR3 has 14 amino acids.

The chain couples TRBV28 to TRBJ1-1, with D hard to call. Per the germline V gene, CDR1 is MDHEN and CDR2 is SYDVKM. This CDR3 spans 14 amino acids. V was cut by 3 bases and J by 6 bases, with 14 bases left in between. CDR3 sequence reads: CASSLPRGRSEAFF. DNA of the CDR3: TGTGCCAGCAGTTTGCCCAGAGGGAGATCTGAAGCTTTCTTT.

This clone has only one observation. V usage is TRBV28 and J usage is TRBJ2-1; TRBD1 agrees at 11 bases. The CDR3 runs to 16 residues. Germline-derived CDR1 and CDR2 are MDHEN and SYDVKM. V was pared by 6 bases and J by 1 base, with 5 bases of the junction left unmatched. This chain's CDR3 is CASRGTGGLSYNEQFF. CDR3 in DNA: TGTGCCAGCAGGGGGACAGGGGGATTGTCCTACAATGAGCAGTTCTTC.

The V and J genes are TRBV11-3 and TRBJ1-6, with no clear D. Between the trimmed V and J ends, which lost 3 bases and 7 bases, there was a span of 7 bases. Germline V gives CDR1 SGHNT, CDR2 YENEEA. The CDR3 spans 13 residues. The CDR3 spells CASSFSGNSPLHF. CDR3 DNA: TGTGCCAGCAGCTTTAGCGGGAATTCACCCCTCCACTTT.

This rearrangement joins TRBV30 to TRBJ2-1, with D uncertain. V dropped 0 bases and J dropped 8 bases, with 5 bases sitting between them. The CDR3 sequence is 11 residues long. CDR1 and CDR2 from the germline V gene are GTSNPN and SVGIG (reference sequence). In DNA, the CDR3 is TGTGCCTGGAGTGTACTTTATGAGCAGTTCTTC. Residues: CAWSVLYEQFF.

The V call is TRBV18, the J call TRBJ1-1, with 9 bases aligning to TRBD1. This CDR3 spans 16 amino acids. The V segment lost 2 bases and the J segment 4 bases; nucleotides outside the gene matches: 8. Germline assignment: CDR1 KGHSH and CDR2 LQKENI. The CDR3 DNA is TGTGCCAGCTCACCAGGACAGGGGCGGGTCAGCACTGAAGCTTTCTTT. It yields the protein CASSPGQGRVSTEAFF. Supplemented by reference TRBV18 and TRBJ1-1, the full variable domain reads NAGVMQNPRHLVRRRGQEARLRCSPMKGHSHVYWYRQLPEEGLKFMVYLQKENIIDESGMPKERFSAEFPKEGPSILRIQQVVRGDSAAYFCASSPGQGRVSTEAFFGQGTRLTVV.

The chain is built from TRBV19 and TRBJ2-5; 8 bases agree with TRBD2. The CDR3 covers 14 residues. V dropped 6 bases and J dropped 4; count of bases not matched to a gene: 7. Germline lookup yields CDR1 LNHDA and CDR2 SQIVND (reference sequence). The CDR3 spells CASRLRAGVETQYF. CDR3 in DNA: TGTGCCAGTAGACTGAGAGCGGGGGTAGAGACCCAGTACTTC.

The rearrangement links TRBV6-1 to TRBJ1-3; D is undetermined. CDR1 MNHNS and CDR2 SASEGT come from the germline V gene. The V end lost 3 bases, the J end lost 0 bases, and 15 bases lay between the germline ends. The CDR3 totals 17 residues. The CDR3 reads CASSERVTVSSGNTIYF. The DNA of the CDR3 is TGTGCCAGCAGTGAGAGGGTGACGGTTTCCTCTGGAAACACCATATATTTT.

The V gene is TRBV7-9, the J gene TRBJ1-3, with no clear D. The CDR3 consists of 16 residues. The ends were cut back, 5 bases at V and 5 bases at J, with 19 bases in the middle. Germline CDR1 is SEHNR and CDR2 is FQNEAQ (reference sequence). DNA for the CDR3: TGTGCCAGCAGCCCCCTTTCGGGGTGGGCACGAAACACCATATATTTT. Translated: CASSPLSGWARNTIYF.

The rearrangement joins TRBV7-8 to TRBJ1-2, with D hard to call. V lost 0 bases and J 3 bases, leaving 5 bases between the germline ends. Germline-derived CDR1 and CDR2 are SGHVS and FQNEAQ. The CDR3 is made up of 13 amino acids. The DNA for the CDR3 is TGTGCCAGCAGCTTAGCATCTTACTATGGCTACACCTTC. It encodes CASSLASYYGYTF. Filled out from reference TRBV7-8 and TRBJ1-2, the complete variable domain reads GAGVSQSPRYKVAKRGQDVALRCDPISGHVSLFWYQQALGQGPEFLTYFQNEAQLDKSGLPSDRFFAERPEGSVSTLKIQRTQQEDSAVYLCASSLASYYGYTFGSGTRLTVV.

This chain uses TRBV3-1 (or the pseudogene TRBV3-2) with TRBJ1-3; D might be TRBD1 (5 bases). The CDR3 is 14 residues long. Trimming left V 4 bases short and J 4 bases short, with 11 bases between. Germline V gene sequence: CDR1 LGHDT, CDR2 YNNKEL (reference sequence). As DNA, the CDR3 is TGTGCCAGCAGCCGGGGTCAGGGAGGAAACACCATATATTTT. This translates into CASSRGQGGNTIYF.

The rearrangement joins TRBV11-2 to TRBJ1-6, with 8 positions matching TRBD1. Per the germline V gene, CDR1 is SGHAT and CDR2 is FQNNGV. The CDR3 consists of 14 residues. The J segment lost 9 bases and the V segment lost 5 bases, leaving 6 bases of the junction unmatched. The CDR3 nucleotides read TGTGCCAGCAGCGACCCCGGGACAGGTTCACCCCTCCACTTT. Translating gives CASSDPGTGSPLHF.

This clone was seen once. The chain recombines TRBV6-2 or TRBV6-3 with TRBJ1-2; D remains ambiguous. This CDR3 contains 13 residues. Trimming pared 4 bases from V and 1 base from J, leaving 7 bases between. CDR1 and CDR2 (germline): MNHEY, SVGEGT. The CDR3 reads CASSFGINYGYTF. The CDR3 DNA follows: TGTGCCAGCAGTTTCGGGATTAACTATGGCTACACCTTC.

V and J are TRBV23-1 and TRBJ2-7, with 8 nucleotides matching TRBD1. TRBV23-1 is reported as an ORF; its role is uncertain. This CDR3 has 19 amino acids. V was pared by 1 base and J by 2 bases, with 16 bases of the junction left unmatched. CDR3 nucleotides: TGCGCCAGCAGTCAATATCTGGGTTGGACAGGGACTTCGACCTACGAGCAGTACGTC. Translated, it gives CASSQYLGWTGTSTYEQYV.

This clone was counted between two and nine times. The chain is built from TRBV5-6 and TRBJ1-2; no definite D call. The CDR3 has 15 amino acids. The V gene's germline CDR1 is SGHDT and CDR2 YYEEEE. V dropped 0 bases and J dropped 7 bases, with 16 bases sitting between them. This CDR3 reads CASSLEWPVIGGYTF. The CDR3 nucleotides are TGTGCCAGCAGCTTGGAGTGGCCAGTTATTGGTGGCTACACCTTC.